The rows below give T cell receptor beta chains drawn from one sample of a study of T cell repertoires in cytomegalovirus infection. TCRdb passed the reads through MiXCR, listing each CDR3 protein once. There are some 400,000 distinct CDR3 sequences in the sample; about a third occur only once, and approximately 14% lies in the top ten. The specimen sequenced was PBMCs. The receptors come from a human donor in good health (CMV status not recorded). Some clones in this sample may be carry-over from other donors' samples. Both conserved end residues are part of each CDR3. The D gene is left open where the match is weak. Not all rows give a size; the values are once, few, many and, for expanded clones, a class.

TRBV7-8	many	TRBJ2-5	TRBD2	CASSGGTTQETQYF	TGTGCCAGCAGCGGTGGGACTACACAAGAGACCCAGTACTTC
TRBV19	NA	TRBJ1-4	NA	CASSSQSYNEKLFF	TGTGCCAGTAGTTCGCAGTCATATAATGAAAAACTGTTTTTT
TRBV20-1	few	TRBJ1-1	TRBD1	CSARDRGLIEAFF	TGCAGTGCTAGAGACAGGGGGTTGATTGAAGCTTTCTTT
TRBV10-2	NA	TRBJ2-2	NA	CASGWNTGELFF	TGCGCCAGCGGGTGGAACACCGGGGAGCTGTTTTTT
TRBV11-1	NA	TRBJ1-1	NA	CASSLYGTTDAFF	TGTGCCAGCAGCTTATATGGGACGACTGACGCTTTCTTT
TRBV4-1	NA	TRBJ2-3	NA	CASSQDRSTDTQYF	TGCGCCAGCAGCCAAGATCGGAGCACAGATACGCAGTATTTT
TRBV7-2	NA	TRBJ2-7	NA	CARSQQAEYEQYF	TGTGCAAGAAGTCAGCAAGCTGAATACGAGCAGTACTTC
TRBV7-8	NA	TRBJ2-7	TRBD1	CASSSIRGGTGREQYF	TGTGCCAGCAGCTCAATTAGGGGGGGGACAGGGCGCGAGCAGTACTTC
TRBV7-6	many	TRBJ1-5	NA	CASSPDGGNQPQHF	TGTGCCAGCAGTCCTGACGGAGGCAATCAGCCCCAGCATTTT
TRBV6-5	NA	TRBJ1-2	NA	CASSANAGDLGYTF	TGTGCCAGCAGTGCTAACGCAGGGGATCTTGGCTACACCTTC
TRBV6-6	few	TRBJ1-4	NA	CASSFGRGGNEKLFF	TGTGCCAGCAGTTTCGGCAGGGGCGGGAATGAAAAACTGTTTTTT
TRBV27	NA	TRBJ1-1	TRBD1	CASSLRGLRSTEAFF	TGTGCCAGCAGTTTGAGGGGGCTCCGAAGCACTGAAGCTTTCTTT
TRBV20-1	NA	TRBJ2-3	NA	CSARPKPADTQYF	TGCAGTGCTAGGCCGAAACCTGCGGATACGCAGTATTTT
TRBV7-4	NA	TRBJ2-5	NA	CASSLRAGYQETQYF	TGTGCCAGCAGCTTAAGGGCAGGGTACCAAGAGACCCAGTACTTC
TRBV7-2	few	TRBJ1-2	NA	CASSLGRINYGYTF	TGTGCCAGCAGCTTAGGGCGGATTAACTATGGCTACACCTTC
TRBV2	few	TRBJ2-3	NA	CASEGSARTDTQYF	TGTGCCAGCGAGGGGTCGGCACGGACAGATACGCAGTATTTT
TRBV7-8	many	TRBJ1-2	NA	CASSLEGGSFGYTF	TGTGCCAGCAGCTTAGAGGGGGGAAGTTTCGGCTACACCTTC
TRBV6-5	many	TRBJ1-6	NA	CASSYSIRNSPLHF	TGTGCCAGCAGTTACTCGATTCGGAATTCACCCCTCCACTTT
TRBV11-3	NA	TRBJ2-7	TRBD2	CASSRLGGSEQYF	TGTGCCAGCAGTCGATTGGGGGGGAGTGAGCAGTACTTC
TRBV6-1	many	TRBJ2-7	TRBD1	CASSATGQLYEQYF	TGTGCCAGCAGTGCGACGGGACAGCTCTACGAGCAGTACTTC
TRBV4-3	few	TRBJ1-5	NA	CASSQDGRGPQHF	TGCGCCAGCAGCCAAGACGGCAGGGGTCCCCAGCATTTT
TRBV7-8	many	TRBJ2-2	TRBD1	CASSLAPLGQGASGTGELFF	TGTGCCAGCAGCTTAGCCCCTTTGGGACAGGGGGCGTCAGGCACCGGGGAGCTGTTTTTT
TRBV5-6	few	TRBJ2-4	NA	CASSLVGQNIQYF	TGTGCCAGCAGCTTGGTGGGGCAAAACATTCAGTACTTC
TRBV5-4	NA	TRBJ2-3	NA	CASSSRGQGTDTQYF	TGTGCCAGCAGCTCCCGGGGGCAGGGCACAGATACGCAGTATTTT
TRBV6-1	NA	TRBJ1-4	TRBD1	CASRADRTGVEKLFF	TGTGCCAGCAGGGCTGATCGGACAGGGGTCGAAAAACTGTTTTTT
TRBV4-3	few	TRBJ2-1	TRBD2	CASSQDRGELRSEQFF	TGCGCCAGCAGCCAAGATCGGGGGGAACTAAGGTCGGAGCAGTTCTTC
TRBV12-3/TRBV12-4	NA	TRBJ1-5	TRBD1	CASSALPGQGGQPQHF	TGTGCCAGCAGTGCCCTTCCGGGACAGGGAGGTCAGCCCCAGCATTTT
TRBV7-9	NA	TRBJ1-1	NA	CASSPRGGGQVAEAFF	TGTGCCAGCAGCCCTAGGGGGGGGGGCCAGGTGGCTGAAGCTTTCTTT
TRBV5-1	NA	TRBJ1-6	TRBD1	CASSEKTGYNSPLHF	TGCGCCAGCAGCGAGAAGACAGGGTATAATTCACCCCTCCACTTT
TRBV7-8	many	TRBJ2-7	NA	CASSLARDTYEQYF	TGTGCCAGCAGCTTAGCGCGGGACACCTACGAGCAGTACTTC
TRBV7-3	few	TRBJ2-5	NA	CASSLNGINQETQYF	TGTGCCAGCAGCTTAAACGGGATTAACCAAGAGACCCAGTACTTC
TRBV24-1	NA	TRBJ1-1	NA	CATNYLSNTEAFF	TGTGCCACCAATTATTTGTCGAACACTGAAGCTTTCTTT
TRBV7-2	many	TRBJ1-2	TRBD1	CASSRPQGAGYTF	TGTGCCAGCAGCAGACCTCAGGGGGCTGGCTACACCTTC
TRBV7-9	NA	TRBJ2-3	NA	CASSPGELRTDTQYF	TGTGCCAGCTCGCCGGGGGAGCTCCGCACAGATACGCAGTATTTT
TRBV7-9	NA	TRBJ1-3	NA	CASSFGENTIYF	TGTGCCAGCAGCTTCGGGGAAAACACCATATATTTT
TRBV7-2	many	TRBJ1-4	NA	CASSLGAGRAGVKLFF	TGTGCCAGCAGCTTAGGAGCGGGGAGGGCTGGTGTAAAACTGTTTTTT
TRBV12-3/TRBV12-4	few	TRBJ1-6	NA	CASSFREGSPLHF	TGTGCCAGCAGTTTTCGGGAGGGTTCACCCCTCCACTTT
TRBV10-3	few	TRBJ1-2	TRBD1	CAILDRDTGYTF	TGTGCCATCTTAGACAGGGATACAGGCTACACCTTC
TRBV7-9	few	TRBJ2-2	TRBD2	CASSRRTSGDTGELFF	TGTGCCAGCAGCCGGCGGACTAGCGGAGACACCGGGGAGCTGTTTTTT